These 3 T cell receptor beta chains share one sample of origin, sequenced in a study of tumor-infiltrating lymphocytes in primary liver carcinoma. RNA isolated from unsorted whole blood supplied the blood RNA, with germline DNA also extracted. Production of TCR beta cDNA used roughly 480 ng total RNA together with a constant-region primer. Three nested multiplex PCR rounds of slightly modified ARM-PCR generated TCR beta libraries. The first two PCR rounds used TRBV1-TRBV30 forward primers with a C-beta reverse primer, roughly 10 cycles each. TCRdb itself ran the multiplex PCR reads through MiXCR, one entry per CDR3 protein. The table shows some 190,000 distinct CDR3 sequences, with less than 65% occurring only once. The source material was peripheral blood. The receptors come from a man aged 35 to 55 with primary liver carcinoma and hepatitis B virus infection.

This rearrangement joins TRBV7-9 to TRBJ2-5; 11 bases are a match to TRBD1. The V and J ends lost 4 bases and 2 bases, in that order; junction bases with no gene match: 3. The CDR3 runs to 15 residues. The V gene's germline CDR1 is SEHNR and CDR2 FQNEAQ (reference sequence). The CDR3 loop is CASSWRDRGQETQYF. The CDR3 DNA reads TGTGCCAGCAGCTGGAGGGACAGGGGGCAAGAGACCCAGTACTTC.

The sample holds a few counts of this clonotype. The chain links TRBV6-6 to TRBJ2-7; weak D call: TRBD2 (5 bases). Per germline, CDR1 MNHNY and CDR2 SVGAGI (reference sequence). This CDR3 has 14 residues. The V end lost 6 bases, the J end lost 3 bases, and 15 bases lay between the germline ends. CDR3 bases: TGTGCCAGCAGAGAAGACTACCTATACTACGAGCAGTACTTC. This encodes CASREDYLYYEQYF.

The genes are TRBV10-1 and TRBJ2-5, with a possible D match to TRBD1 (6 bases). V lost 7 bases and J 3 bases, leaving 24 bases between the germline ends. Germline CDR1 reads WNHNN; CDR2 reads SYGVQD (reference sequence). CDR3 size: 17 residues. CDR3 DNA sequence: TGCGCCAGCATAACCTATAAAGGGACACCCGATAAAGAGACCCAGTACTTC. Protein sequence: CASITYKGTPDKETQYF.